This T cell receptor (beta chain) was recorded in a study of vaccination effects on CD4 cells after COVID-19. Peptide-pool stimulation followed by sequencing identified expanded antigen-specific CD4+ clonotypes in the ViraFEST assay. Around day 10 of culture, CD4+ T cells were separated out. Vaccinated recipients, who were negative for nucleocapsid antibodies, had no history of SARS-CoV-2 infection. V shed 0 bases and J shed 4 bases, with 9 bases lying between them. There are 14 residues in the CDR3. Germline CDR1 LGHNA, CDR2 YNFKEQ. Concerning this clone itself: Its antigen is still unknown.

Study observations and caveats: Long after vaccination, the clones induced by infection and by vaccine shrank markedly in size. There was only 1 of 255 vaccine-induced clones in healthy vaccinees that cross-reacted with common cold coronaviruses.

The repertoire was sequenced with immunoSEQ multiplex PCR; TCRdb's copy has only in-frame clones and lacks some. The repertoire consists of roughly 75,000 clones, with roughly 72% occurring once and the leading ten covering approximately 4%. The clonotype originates from a human donor who received a COVID-19 vaccine. This material consisted of CD4+ T cells from PBMCs cultured with HCoV-OC43 spike peptides, taken before COVID-19 vaccination. As to subset: HCoV-OC43 spike overlapping peptide pool stimulation. V is TRBV4-2 and J is TRBJ2-5; D not certain. The CDR3 DNA reads TGTGCCAGCAGCCAAGATCGAATAGCAGAGACCCAGTACTTC. Encoded protein: CASSQDRIAETQYF.